The 16 T cell receptor beta chains in this list originate from one sample, sequenced in a study of identical twins. TCRdb used MiXCR to reprocess the 5' RACE reads, holding one entry per CDR3 protein. The repertoire holds about 810,000 distinct CDR3 sequences, with approximately 13% as singletons. These data were also reused for a study on yellow fever vaccine responses in identical twins.

The specimen was PBMCs. These TCRs come from a woman aged 18-29 years in good health.

The rearrangement joins TRBV5-1 to TRBJ1-1; 9 nucleotides align to TRBD1. CDR1 is SGHRS and CDR2 is YFSETQ in the germline V gene. The CDR3 consists of 15 residues. The ends lost 4 bases at V and 4 bases at J; junction bases unmatched: 8. The CDR3 here is CASSGKQGAPTEAFF. The DNA for the CDR3 is TGCGCCAGCAGCGGTAAACAGGGGGCGCCCACTGAAGCTTTCTTT.

The rearrangement joins TRBV20-1 to TRBJ1-2; 7 bases map to TRBD1. Trimming took 6 bases from V and 8 from J; bases not matched to a gene: 15. Germline lookup yields CDR1 DFQATT and CDR2 SNEGSKA (reference sequence). CDR3 length equals 14 residues. The CDR3 DNA follows: TGCAGTGCGCCGGGACAGACAATCCCCTGGGGCTACACCTTC. Translating gives CSAPGQTIPWGYTF.

This clonotype was recorded at least ten times. The rearrangement links TRBV6-5 to TRBJ2-7; a possible D gene is TRBD1 (5 bases). Germline V gene data show CDR1 as MNHEY and CDR2 as SVGAGI. V was cut by 0 bases and J by 0 bases, with 21 bases left in between. The CDR3 is made up of 19 amino acids. The CDR3 nucleotides are TGTGCCAGCAGTTACTCGTTATTCGATGAGGACACCTCCTCCTACGAGCAGTACTTC. Its protein is CASSYSLFDEDTSSYEQYF.

This clonotype occurred many times. This sequence joins TRBV7-2 and TRBJ2-3; D uncertain. Germline lookup yields CDR1 SGHTA and CDR2 FQGNSA. The CDR3 spans 10 residues. V lost 4 bases to trimming and J lost 7 bases, with 3 bases between them. The CDR3 here is CASSSNTQYF. DNA of the CDR3: TGTGCCAGCAGCTCCAATACGCAGTATTTT.

For the CDR3, the DNA is TGTGCCAGCAGTCTCAGGGGGACCGGGACTCGGCAGTATTTT. Protein: CASSLRGTGTRQYF. The chain links TRBV28 to TRBJ2-3; the D gene is possibly TRBD1 (7 bases). Germline-derived CDR1 and CDR2 are MDHEN and SYDVKM. V was shortened by 5 bases and J by 11 bases, with 20 bases between the two germline ends. This CDR3 has 14 residues.

The chain links TRBV12-5 to TRBJ2-7, with D tentatively TRBD2 (6 bases). The CDR3 covers 14 residues. Trimming removed 6 bases at V and 4 bases at J, with 16 bases between. Germline assignment: CDR1 LGHNT and CDR2 FRNRAP. The CDR3: CASGTAAGGYEQYF. The CDR3 region has the DNA TGTGCTAGTGGGACGGCCGCAGGAGGGTACGAGCAGTACTTC.

V and J are TRBV2 and TRBJ1-6; D ambiguous. The CDR3 is 12 amino acids. The V gene lost 8 bases and the J gene lost 5 bases, with 7 bases spanning the gap. Germline V lookup: CDR1 SNHLY, CDR2 FYNNEI. DNA for the CDR3: TGTGCCAGCCGGGAGGATAATTCACCCCTCCACTTT. This codes for CASREDNSPLHF.

V is TRBV2 and J is TRBJ2-5, with 10 bases lining up with TRBD1. The CDR3 loop spans 14 amino acids. Germline trimming cut 7 bases from V and 10 bases from J; bases unmatched to any gene: 12. CDR1 and CDR2 from the germline V gene are SNHLY and FYNNEI. CDR3 residues: CASNEETGGRIQYF. CDR3 sequence (DNA): TGTGCCAGCAACGAGGAGACAGGGGGCAGGATCCAGTACTTC.

The gene calls are TRBV20-1 and TRBJ1-6; 10 bases align to TRBD1. Germline V CDR1 and CDR2: DFQATT, SNEGSKA (reference sequence). This CDR3 is 13 amino acids long. V shed 5 bases, J shed 7 bases, and the junction held 2 bases outside the gene matches. The CDR3 coding sequence is TGCAGTGCTCCGGGACAGGGGAATTCACCCCTCCACTTT. Its protein product is CSAPGQGNSPLHF.

This clonotype has at least ten counts. V and J are TRBV6-5 and TRBJ1-4; unclear D gene. CDR1 and CDR2 (germline): MNHEY, SVGAGI. This CDR3 region has 12 residues. Trimming left V 6 bases short and J 5 bases short, with 7 bases between. CDR3 amino acids: CASRGENEKLFF. CDR3 DNA: TGTGCCAGCAGAGGTGAAAATGAAAAACTGTTTTTT.

A few counts support this clonotype. The V call is TRBV20-1, the J call TRBJ1-4; no definite D call. Trimming stripped 6 bases from V and 4 bases from J, with 6 bases between. Per the germline V gene, CDR1 is DFQATT and CDR2 is SNEGSKA (reference sequence). CDR3 length: 11 residues. The CDR3 sequence is CSAAGNEKLFF. As DNA, the CDR3 is TGCAGTGCAGCCGGTAATGAAAAACTGTTTTTT.

In the case of this clonotype: A read error may be the cause here, since a much bigger clone is one base away. The chain recombines TRBV10-3 with TRBJ2-3; perhaps D is TRBD1 or TRBD2 (5 bases each). The CDR3 spans 13 residues. Germline values: CDR1 ENHRY, CDR2 SYGVKD. Trimming took off 7 bases at V and 5 bases at J, with 13 bases between the two ends. The DNA of the CDR3 is TGTGCCATCAAGGTAACTGGGGGAGATACGCAGTATTTT. Amino acids: CAIKVTGGDTQYF.

This clonotype was counted only a few times. The chain recombines TRBV5-1 with TRBJ2-7, with D perhaps TRBD1 (6 bases). Trimming pared 0 bases from V and 5 bases from J, leaving 9 bases between. The V gene's germline CDR1 is SGHRS and CDR2 YFSETQ. The CDR3 runs to 13 residues. CDR3 amino acids: CASSLAGTHEQYF. In DNA form, the CDR3 reads TGCGCCAGCAGCTTGGCCGGGACACACGAGCAGTACTTC.

Concerning this clonotype: This may come from a read error, since a much larger clone is one base off. J is TRBJ1-4 and V is TRBV4-1; possibly TRBD1 for D (5 bases). V lost 5 bases to trimming and J lost 10 bases, with 17 bases between them. The CDR3 has 14 residues. The germline V gene has CDR1 MGHRA and CDR2 YSYEKL. The CDR3 region has the DNA TGCGCCAGCAGCAAAGGGGATTTGGAGGCAAAACTGTTTTTT. It is translated as CASSKGDLEAKLFF.

CDR3 residues: CASSIVHGSTYNEQFF. In DNA, the CDR3 is TGTGCCAGTAGTATCGTCCACGGGAGCACCTACAATGAGCAGTTCTTC. V usage is TRBV19 and J usage is TRBJ2-1, with D perhaps TRBD2 (6 bases). The CDR3 extends over 16 amino acids. V shed 3 bases and J shed 2 bases, with 14 bases lying between them. The germline V gene encodes CDR1 LNHDA and CDR2 SQIVND (reference sequence).

This clonotype was detected only a few times. CDR3 DNA: TGCGCCAGCAGAGCCGGGACTTCGAATGAGCAGTTCTTC. Its translation: CASRAGTSNEQFF. The chain joins TRBV10-2 to TRBJ2-1, with D perhaps TRBD2 (6 bases). The V end was cut by 6 bases, the J end by 7 bases, with 13 bases between. CDR3 length: 13 amino acids. CDR1 and CDR2 (germline): WSHSY, SAAADI.